Listed below are T cell receptor beta chains from one sample, sequenced in a study of identical twins. MiXCR, applied by TCRdb to the 5' RACE reads, yields one record per CDR3 protein. The profile shows 200,000 or so distinct CDR3 sequences, around 6.8% of them singletons. These data also formed part of another study, on yellow fever vaccine responses in identical twins.

Sequenced material: memory (CD45RO+) T cells sorted from blood. These receptors were obtained from a woman aged 18-29 years in good health. Both conserved end residues are part of each CDR3.

V gene	J gene	CDR3 protein
TRBV4-1	TRBJ1-5	CASSHGPGNQPQHF
TRBV5-1	TRBJ2-1	CASRVVAGNNEQFF
TRBV28	TRBJ2-7	CASSLRPTGGGRNEQYF
TRBV6-2/TRBV6-3	TRBJ2-1	CASSYLDSYNEQFF
TRBV28	TRBJ1-5	CASSSLTGVGNQPQHF
TRBV27	TRBJ1-3	CASSLFPSSGNTIYF
TRBV7-8	TRBJ2-4	CASSFRGAKNIQYF
TRBV28	TRBJ2-7	CASSLGYLAAYEQYF
TRBV5-1	TRBJ2-2	CASRYRGTNTGELFF
TRBV20-1	TRBJ2-7	CSALPGLAGGGEQYF
TRBV25-1	TRBJ2-4	CASSEDRGAKNIQYF
TRBV5-1	TRBJ2-2	CASTLGGDTGELFF
TRBV15	TRBJ2-7	CATSRDRTGLNEQYF
TRBV5-5	TRBJ1-5	CASSLGARSKGNQPQHF
TRBV28	TRBJ1-1	CASRSISTTPSGNTEAFF
TRBV3-1	TRBJ1-5	CASSQWTTDQPQHF
TRBV20-1	TRBJ2-7	CSARLAEPYEQYF
TRBV6-2/TRBV6-3	TRBJ2-1	CASSWPGLAGVPPSNEQFF
TRBV6-2/TRBV6-3	TRBJ1-1	CASSYLAGTGIMNTEAFF
TRBV6-1	TRBJ2-4	CASRGGLSKNIQYF
TRBV7-9	TRBJ1-1	CASSLDRDILSEAFF
TRBV25-1	TRBJ1-2	CASSIAGTSDYTF
TRBV12-3/TRBV12-4	TRBJ2-2	CASIPSTGGNTGELFF
TRBV20-1	TRBJ1-5	CSAPGGEGNQPQHF
TRBV11-2	TRBJ2-4	CASSPRSGLADNIQYF
TRBV12-3/TRBV12-4	TRBJ1-3	CASSLGTRSGNTIYF